The present entry profiles one T cell receptor (beta chain) with its context. Assay: immunoSEQ multiplex PCR; the TCRdb copy retains only in-frame clones and omits some. The sample has over 85,000 clones, about 89% seen once. Germline V gene data show CDR1 as SGHRS and CDR2 as YFSETQ. V was shortened by 6 bases and J by 2 bases, with 16 bases between the two germline ends. The CDR3 is 15 residues long. This record comes from a study of control samples from healthy donors and cancer patients. This chain links TRBV5-1 with TRBJ2-3, with a tentative D call TRBD2 (6 bases). The specimen sequenced was PBMCs. This receptor was taken from a woman aged 45-60 years with colorectal cancer. CDR3 sequence: CASTPVAGTTDTQYF. In DNA, the CDR3 is TGCGCCAGCACCCCAGTGGCGGGGACCACAGATACGCAGTATTTT.